The rows below give T cell receptor beta chains drawn from one sample of a study of control samples from healthy donors and cancer patients. Method: immunoSEQ multiplex PCR; TCRdb's copy keeps in-frame clones and lacks some. Of about 77,000 clones listed, roughly 92% are singletons. Sequencing was performed on blood. All receptors come from a woman aged 60 to 75 in good health. The CDR3 runs from the conserved cysteine through the conserved F or W. A D gene is named only where the DNA matches it firmly. Size is omitted from some rows. Given values are once, few, many or a class for expanded clones.

clone_size	v_call	d_call	j_call	cdr3_nt	cdr3_aa
few	TRBV5-6	TRBD2	TRBJ2-2	TGTGCCAGCAGCTTCAGGACTAGGGTGGTGGCCGGGGAGCTGTTTTTT	CASSFRTRVVAGELFF
.	TRBV11-2	.	TRBJ2-5	TGTGCCAGCAGTTCCCGGACCCAGGAGACGGGGACCCAGTACTTC	CASSSRTQETGTQYF
.	TRBV28	.	TRBJ1-4	TGTGCCAGCAGCCCGGGTGACAGAACTAATGAAAAACTGTTTTTT	CASSPGDRTNEKLFF
.	TRBV27	TRBD1	TRBJ1-3	TGTGCCAGCAGTGCCGACAGGGTGGCTGGCACCATATATTTT	CASSADRVAGTIYF
few	TRBV5-1	TRBD1	TRBJ1-4	TGCGCCAGCAGCCAAGACAGGGGGCCTGAAAAACTGTTTTTT	CASSQDRGPEKLFF
.	TRBV10-3	.	TRBJ2-3	TGTGCCATCACGACAGGAAGCACAGATACGCAGTATTTT	CAITTGSTDTQYF
.	TRBV12-3/TRBV12-4	.	TRBJ2-1	TGTGCCAGCAGTTCGAGGACGGGGAGAAAGCAGTTCTTC	CASSSRTGRKQFF
.	TRBV7-8	.	TRBJ1-4	TGTGCCAGCAGCTTATTGGGTGAAAAACTGTTTTTT	CASSLLGEKLFF
.	TRBV7-3	.	TRBJ1-6	TGTGCCAGCAGCTTCAGGCAGTCCGATAACGACGAAAATAATTCACCCCTCCACTTT	CASSFRQSDNDENNSPLHF
.	TRBV9	TRBD2	TRBJ2-1	TGTGCCAGCAGCGTATTCGCCGGGAGGGACCCCGATGAGCAGTTCTTC	CASSVFAGRDPDEQFF
few	TRBV10-3	TRBD2	TRBJ2-3	TGTGCCATCAGTCGGGGGGACACAGATACGCAGTATTTT	CAISRGDTDTQYF
few	TRBV28	TRBD1	TRBJ2-3	TGTGCCAGCAGCACGCGCACAGGGGGTACCACAGATACGCAGTATTTT	CASSTRTGGTTDTQYF
.	TRBV7-9	.	TRBJ2-1	TGTGCCAGCAGCCCGAGCCGAGGCGGTGAGCAGTTCTTC	CASSPSRGGEQFF
.	TRBV19	.	TRBJ1-2	TGTGCCAGTACCGTGGATCACCTAGCTAACTATGGCTACACCTTC	CASTVDHLANYGYTF
.	TRBV28	.	TRBJ1-2	TGTGCCAGCAGTTCCCCGGGTGGCGCCTATGGCTACACCTTC	CASSSPGGAYGYTF
.	TRBV5-1	TRBD1	TRBJ1-2	TGCGCCAGCAGCTTGGGACAGGGGGCAGATGGCTACACCTTC	CASSLGQGADGYTF
.	TRBV2	.	TRBJ1-2	TGTGCCAGCAGTGGGACAGCAAACTATGGCTACACCTTC	CASSGTANYGYTF
.	TRBV10-3	TRBD1	TRBJ1-4	TGTGCCATCAGTGAGTCAGGGACAGGGCGTGAAAAACTGTTTTTT	CAISESGTGREKLFF
.	TRBV2	TRBD2	TRBJ2-3	TGTGCCAGCATTGAAAGCGGGAGGCCCACAGATACGCAGTATTTT	CASIESGRPTDTQYF
once	TRBV25-1	TRBD1	TRBJ2-5	TGTGCCAGCAACCAGGACAGGGGAGAGACCCAGTACTTC	CASNQDRGETQYF
.	TRBV5-1	.	TRBJ2-7	TGCGCCAGCAGGTTGCTAATGAGCTACGAGCAGTACTTC	CASRLLMSYEQYF
.	TRBV6-2/TRBV6-3	.	TRBJ1-2	TGTGCCAGCAGTACCTCAGCGTATGGCTATGGCTACACCTTC	CASSTSAYGYGYTF
once	TRBV21-1	.	TRBJ1-4	TGTGCCAGCCGGAAAACAGGGGGCAGGGAAAAACTGTTTTTT	CASRKTGGREKLFF
few	TRBV10-1	.	TRBJ2-3	TGCGCCAGCAGTGGAGTAGGGGCAGGAGGCGGAGATACGCAGTATTTT	CASSGVGAGGGDTQYF
.	TRBV2	.	TRBJ2-3	TGTGCCAGCAGTTTGGGCACGCGCACAGATACGCAGTATTTT	CASSLGTRTDTQYF
.	TRBV28	TRBD1	TRBJ1-4	TGTGCCAGCAGTAGTCCAGGGGGCATGGAAAAACTGTTTTTT	CASSSPGGMEKLFF
.	TRBV18	TRBD1	TRBJ2-4	TGTGCCAGCTCGGCGGACAGGACGGTCAAAAACATTCAGTACTTC	CASSADRTVKNIQYF
.	TRBV30	TRBD2	TRBJ2-5	TGTGCCTGGAGTGTAGGGCTGGCGGGAGGGCGAGAGACCCAGTACTTC	CAWSVGLAGGRETQYF
.	TRBV2	.	TRBJ1-5	TGTGCCAGCAGTGTCGCGGGGGGGGGTTTCAATCAGCCCCAGCATTTT	CASSVAGGGFNQPQHF
.	TRBV7-3	.	TRBJ2-2	TGTGCCAGCACCCTTCTGGGGACCGGGGAGCTGTTTTTT	CASTLLGTGELFF
.	TRBV4-3	.	TRBJ1-6	TGCGCCAGCAGCCAAGAGGGCCAGGGAAGTTCACCCCTCCACTTT	CASSQEGQGSSPLHF
.	TRBV28	.	TRBJ1-4	TGTGCCAGCAGTCCTAGATATGAAAAACTGTTTTTT	CASSPRYEKLFF
.	TRBV7-9	.	TRBJ1-1	TGTGCCAGCAGCTTAGAGAGGACCGACTTGAACACTGAAGCTTTCTTT	CASSLERTDLNTEAFF
.	TRBV18	.	TRBJ2-1	TGTGCCAGCTCAGTTGGTTACAATGAGCAGTTCTTC	CASSVGYNEQFF
.	TRBV9	.	TRBJ2-2	TGTGCCAGCAGCGGGACAGCGAACACCGGGGAGCTGTTTTTT	CASSGTANTGELFF
few	TRBV7-2	TRBD1	TRBJ1-6	TGTCACAGCAGCTCGGACAGGAATTCACCCCTCCACTTT	CHSSSDRNSPLHF
.	TRBV6-1	.	TRBJ1-1	TGTGCCAGCAATCAAGGGGGTAATGAAGCTTTCTTT	CASNQGGNEAFF
.	TRBV11-2	.	TRBJ2-7	TGTGCCAGCAGCTCCGCCTCCTACGAGCAGTACTTC	CASSSASYEQYF
.	TRBV12-3/TRBV12-4	.	TRBJ2-5	TGTGCCAGCAGCTATGGAAAGACCCAGTACTTC	CASSYGKTQYF
.	TRBV3-1/TRBV3-2	.	TRBJ1-1	TGTGCCAGCAGCGCCCAAGGCCAGCCGAACACTGAAGCTTTCTTT	CASSAQGQPNTEAFF
.	TRBV9	.	TRBJ1-2	TGTGCCAGCAAACATAATTCGAGGGCGCGCGATTATGGCTACACCTTC	CASKHNSRARDYGYTF
.	TRBV12-5	TRBD1	TRBJ2-1	TGTGCTAGTGCCGGGACAGGGGGCGTAAGCAGTGAGCAGTTCTTC	CASAGTGGVSSEQFF
few	TRBV6-6	TRBD1	TRBJ1-1	TGTGCCAGCAGTCCTAGAATGACAGGGGTTAACACTGAAGCTTTCTTT	CASSPRMTGVNTEAFF
once	TRBV6-1	TRBD2	TRBJ2-7	TGTGCCAGCAGTGAAGCGCTTCTAAGGACTAGTAACTACGAGCAGTACTTC	CASSEALLRTSNYEQYF
.	TRBV5-1	.	TRBJ1-3	TGCGCCAGCAGCTTGGCCCCAGGCACCTCTGGAAACACCATATATTTT	CASSLAPGTSGNTIYF
.	TRBV5-4	TRBD2	TRBJ2-2	TGTGCCAGCAGTTCCAGCGGGAGCCCCAACACCGGGGAGCTGTTTTTT	CASSSSGSPNTGELFF
.	TRBV11-2	.	TRBJ2-2	TGTGCTACTACCATTGGGACCGGGGAGCTGTTTTTT	CATTIGTGELFF
.	TRBV5-1	TRBD2	TRBJ2-2	TGCGCCAGCAGCTTGGAATCTATGGGACTAGCGGGATCTACCGGGGAGCTGTTTTTT	CASSLESMGLAGSTGELFF
.	TRBV6-6	.	TRBJ1-1	TGTGCCAGCAGTTCGAGGAGGAACACTGAAGCTTTCTTT	CASSSRRNTEAFF
.	TRBV5-8	.	TRBJ1-4	TGTGCCAGCAGCTTAAGAACCGAAAAACTGTTTTTT	CASSLRTEKLFF
few	TRBV7-3	.	TRBJ2-7	TGTGCCAGCAGCTTTAAGACTAGGCCCGAGCAGTACTTC	CASSFKTRPEQYF
.	TRBV2	.	TRBJ2-3	TGTGCCAGCAGCGGAGGCTCCTCTCATACGCAGTATTTT	CASSGGSSHTQYF